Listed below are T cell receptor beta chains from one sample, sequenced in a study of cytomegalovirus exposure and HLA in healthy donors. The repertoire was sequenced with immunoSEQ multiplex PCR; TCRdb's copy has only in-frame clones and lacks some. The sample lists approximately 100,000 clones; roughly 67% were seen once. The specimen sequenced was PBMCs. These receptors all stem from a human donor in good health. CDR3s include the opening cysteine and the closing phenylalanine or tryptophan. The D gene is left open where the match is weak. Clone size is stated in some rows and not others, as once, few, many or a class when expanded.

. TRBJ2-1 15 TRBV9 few TGTGCCAGCAGCTCGACGGGGGTATCCTACAATGAGCAGTTCTTC CASSSTGVSYNEQFF
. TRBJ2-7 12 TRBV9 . TGTGCCAGCAGCCCAGGCTCCTACGAGCAGTACTTC CASSPGSYEQYF
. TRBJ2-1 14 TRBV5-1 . TGCGCCAGCAGCCCGGACAGTGGGTACAATGAGCAGTTCTTC CASSPDSGYNEQFF
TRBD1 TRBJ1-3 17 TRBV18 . TGTGCCAGCTCACCGCAGACAGGGGGGTACTCTGGAAACACCATATATTTT CASSPQTGGYSGNTIYF
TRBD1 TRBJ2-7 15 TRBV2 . TGTGCCAGCAGTGAAGCGCAACAGGGGGCAAACGAGCAGTACTTC CASSEAQQGANEQYF
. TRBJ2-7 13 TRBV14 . TGTGCCAGCAGCCTGGGGGGGCCTAACGAGCAGTACTTC CASSLGGPNEQYF
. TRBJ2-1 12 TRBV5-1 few TGCGCCAGCAGCCCGTTCTCGGGGGAGCAGTTCTTC CASSPFSGEQFF
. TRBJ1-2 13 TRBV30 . TGTGCCTGGAGTGTGAATGAGGATAGCGGCTACACCTTC CAWSVNEDSGYTF
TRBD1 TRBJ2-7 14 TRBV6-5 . TGTGCCAGCAGACCGGACAGGAACTCCTACGAGCAGTACTTC CASRPDRNSYEQYF
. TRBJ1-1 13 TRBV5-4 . TGTGCCAGCAGCTTTACAGTGAACACTGAAGCTTTCTTT CASSFTVNTEAFF
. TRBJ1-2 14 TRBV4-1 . TGCGCCAGCAGCCAAGATCGGGTAGGGAGGGACTACACCTTC CASSQDRVGRDYTF
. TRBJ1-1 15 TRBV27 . TGTGCCAGCAGTTCTCTTTGGACTAGCGGCACTGAAGCTTTCTTT CASSSLWTSGTEAFF
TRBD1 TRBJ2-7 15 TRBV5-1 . TGCGCCAGCAGCTCCAATCCGGTGGGGGACAGCCTAAAGTACTTC CASSSNPVGDSLKYF
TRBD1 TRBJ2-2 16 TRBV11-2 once TGTGCCAGCAGCTTAAGGGGACAGGGGGCGAACGGGGAGCTGTTTTTT CASSLRGQGANGELFF
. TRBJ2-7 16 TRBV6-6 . TGTGCCAGCAGTTACTCGAGTTCCGGGGTATCAGCCGAGCAGTACTTC CASSYSSSGVSAEQYF
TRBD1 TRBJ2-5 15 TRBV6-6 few TGTGCCAGCAGACCAACACGGGACAGGGGGGAGACCCAGTACTTC CASRPTRDRGETQYF
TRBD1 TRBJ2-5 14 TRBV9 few TGTGCCAGCAGCATACAGGGGGGCCAAGAGACCCAGTACTTC CASSIQGGQETQYF
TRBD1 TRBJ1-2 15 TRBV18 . TGTGCCAGCTCCCCTGGACAGGGGGACTACTATGGCTACACCTTC CASSPGQGDYYGYTF
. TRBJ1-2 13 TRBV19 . TGTGCCAGTAGTATAGCAGGGATCAATGGCTACACCTTC CASSIAGINGYTF
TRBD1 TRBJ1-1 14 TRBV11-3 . TGTGCCAGCAGCTTAGGCAGGGGGCTGACTGAAGCTTTCTTT CASSLGRGLTEAFF
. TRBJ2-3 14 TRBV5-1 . TGCGCCAGCAGTGCCCTAGCGCTCACAGATACGCAGTATTTT CASSALALTDTQYF
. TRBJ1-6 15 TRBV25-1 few TGTGCCAGCAGTCCCGGGGGGCTCAGTGGTTCACCCCTCCACTTT CASSPGGLSGSPLHF
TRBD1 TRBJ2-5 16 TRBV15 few TGTGCCACCAGCAGAAATTTTGGACAGGGAACAGAGACCCAGTACTTC CATSRNFGQGTETQYF
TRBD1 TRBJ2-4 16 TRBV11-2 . TGTGCCAGCAGCTTAGCACCGGGACAGGCCAAAAACATTCAGTACTTC CASSLAPGQAKNIQYF
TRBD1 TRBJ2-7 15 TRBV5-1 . TGCGCCAGCAGCTTGGACGGACAGGGGAGGGGCGAGCAGTACTTC CASSLDGQGRGEQYF
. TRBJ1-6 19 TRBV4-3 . TGCGCCAGCAGCCAAGATTGCTCGGCGGATTCCGGGGGTAATTCACCCCTCCACTTT CASSQDCSADSGGNSPLHF
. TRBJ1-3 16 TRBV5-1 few TGCGCCAGCAGCTTGGGGGGAGTAGGTTATGGAAACACCATATATTTT CASSLGGVGYGNTIYF
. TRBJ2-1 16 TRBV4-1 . TGCGCCAGCAGCCAAGGTGGACAACTTCGATACAATGAGCAGTTCTTC CASSQGGQLRYNEQFF
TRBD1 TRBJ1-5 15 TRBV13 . TGTGCCAGCAGCAGGGGACAGCCAAGCAATCAGCCCCAGCATTTT CASSRGQPSNQPQHF
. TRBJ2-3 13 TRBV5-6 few TGTGCCAGCAGCTTGGGACTGTCAGATACGCAGTATTTT CASSLGLSDTQYF
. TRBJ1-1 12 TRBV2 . TGTGCCAGCAGTATTAGGGGCAATGAAGCTTTCTTT CASSIRGNEAFF
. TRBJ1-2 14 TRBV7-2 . TGTGCCAGCAGCTTAGGTGGGGACTCCTATGGCTACACCTTC CASSLGGDSYGYTF
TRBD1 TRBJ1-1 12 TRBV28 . TGTGCCAGCAGTTTAGCGACAGGGGAAGCTTTCTTT CASSLATGEAFF
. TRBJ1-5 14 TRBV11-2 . TGTGCCAGCAGCTTGGACAGCTTAAGGGGGCCCCAGCATTTT CASSLDSLRGPQHF
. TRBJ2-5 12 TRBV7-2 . TGTGCCAGCAGCTTAGGGAGAGAGACCCAGTACTTC CASSLGRETQYF
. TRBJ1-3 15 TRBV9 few TGTGCCAGCAGCCAAGGACAGCACTCTGGAAACACCATATATTTT CASSQGQHSGNTIYF
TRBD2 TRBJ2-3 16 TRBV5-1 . TGCGCCAGCAATGTAGGTAGCGGGGGGGCCCCAGATACGCAGTATTTT CASNVGSGGAPDTQYF
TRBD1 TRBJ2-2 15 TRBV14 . TGTGCCAGCAGCCGCGACAGGGCGAACACCGGGGAGCTGTTTTTT CASSRDRANTGELFF
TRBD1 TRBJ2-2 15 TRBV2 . TGTGCCAGCAGTACCGGGACAGGGAGGATTGGGGAGCTGTTTTTT CASSTGTGRIGELFF
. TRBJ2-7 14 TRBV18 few TGTGCCAGCTCACCAAGAGAACAGTCCTACGAGCAGTACTTC CASSPREQSYEQYF
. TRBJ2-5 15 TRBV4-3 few TGCGCCAGCAGCCAAGATTCAGGGGCCCAAGAGACCCAGTACTTC CASSQDSGAQETQYF
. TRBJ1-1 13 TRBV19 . TGTGCCAGTAGTGCCGGGTTAAAAGCTGAAGCTTTCTTT CASSAGLKAEAFF
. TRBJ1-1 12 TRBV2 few TGTGCCAGCAGTTTAGGGGGGGCTGAAGCTTTCTTT CASSLGGAEAFF
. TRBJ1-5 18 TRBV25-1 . TGTGCCAGCAGTGTGCTAGGAAGCAAACTTGATAGCAATCAGCCCCAGCATTTT CASSVLGSKLDSNQPQHF
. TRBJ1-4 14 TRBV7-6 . TGTGCCAGCAGCATAGGACAGATTAATGAAAAACTGTTTTTT CASSIGQINEKLFF
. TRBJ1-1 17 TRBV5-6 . TGTGCCAGCAGCCACTACATAACCAGGGGCTTGAACACTGAAGCTTTCTTT CASSHYITRGLNTEAFF
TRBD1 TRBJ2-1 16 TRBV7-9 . TGTGCCAGCAGCCCGTCACGGGGGACAGGGGTGAATGAGCAGTTCTTC CASSPSRGTGVNEQFF
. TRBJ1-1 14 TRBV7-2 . TGTGCCAGCAGCGCGCTACAGGGTTGGTCTGAAGCTTTCTTT CASSALQGWSEAFF
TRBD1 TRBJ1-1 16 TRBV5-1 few TGCGCCAGCAGCAACCGGGACAGGCAAGTGAACACTGAAGCTTTCTTT CASSNRDRQVNTEAFF
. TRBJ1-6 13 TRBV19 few TGTGCCGCATCCGGACAGCCAAATTCACCCCTCCACTTT CAASGQPNSPLHF
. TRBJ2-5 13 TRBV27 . TGTGCCAGCAGTTTTTGGCCATCGAAGACCCAGTACTTC CASSFWPSKTQYF
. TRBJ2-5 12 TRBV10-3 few TGTGCCATCAGTGGAACTCAAGAGACCCAGTACTTC CAISGTQETQYF
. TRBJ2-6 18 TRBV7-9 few TGTGCCAGCAGCCCGACACGGTTGGCCTCCCCTGGGGCCAACGTCCTGACTTTC CASSPTRLASPGANVLTF